This T cell receptor (beta chain) was captured by sequencing in a study of OX40 agonist ivuxolimab in advanced cancers. General observations from the study: The mean number of expanded clones was higher in CD8+ T cells than in CD4+. Blood T cells, both CD4+ and CD8+, expanded clonally by week 6 at 0.1 to 3.0 mg/kg.

Method: immunoSEQ multiplex PCR; TCRdb's copy keeps in-frame clones and lacks some. The data hold under 80,000 clones, with approximately 90% observed a single time. CDR1 LGHNA and CDR2 YNFKEQ come from the germline V gene. This CDR3 is built from 16 residues. Deletions cut 0 bases from V and 2 bases from J, with 14 bases between. About this clone: Its antigen is not known.

The rearrangement uses TRBV4-2 and TRBJ2-7; tentative D call: TRBD1 (6 bases). This specimen was CD4+ or CD8+ T cells sorted from blood, taken in a trial of the OX40 agonist ivuxolimab. This TCR was sampled from an adult with an advanced solid tumor such as melanoma, head and neck, liver or kidney cancer. CDR3 in DNA: TGTGCCAGCAGCCAAGAATGGGACCCAGGGGCCTACGAGCAGTACTTC. The encoded protein is CASSQEWDPGAYEQYF.